The T cell receptor beta chain described here comes from a study of Ad26.COV2.S vaccination and SARS-CoV-2 variants. Across the study: Enrollment placed the donor in the COV1001 Ad26.COV2.S trial arm. General study findings and limits: Vaccinated and placebo-treated recipients had similar non-spike TCR breadth.

Clones were read by immunoSEQ multiplex PCR, and TCRdb kept only the in-frame ones, dropping some. The data contain hundreds of thousands of clones, around 89% of them singletons. Germline CDR1 and CDR2: SNHLY and FYNNEI. CDR3 size: 14 residues. Between the trimmed V and J ends, which lost 3 bases and 3 bases, there was a span of 11 bases. As for treatment: roughly 19 received Ad26.COV2.S at low or high dose, single or two shots; several received placebo; per-sample allocation not given. Each sample was drawn 63 days after the first injection (of vaccine or placebo). Concerning this clone: Its antigen is unknown.

The sequence derives from a person aged 18-60 years who received the Ad26.COV2.S COVID-19 vaccine or a placebo. This material consisted of peripheral blood, taken in a trial of Ad26.COV2.S vaccine versus placebo. This chain links TRBV2 with TRBJ1-2, with D possibly matching TRBD1 (5 bases). The CDR3 nucleotides read TGTGCCAGCAGTGACAAGGGGCTAGACTATGGCTACACCTTC. Translated, it gives CASSDKGLDYGYTF. Complete variable domain (other parts from reference TRBV2 and TRBJ1-2): EPEVTQTPSHQVTQMGQEVILRCVPISNHLYFYWYRQILGQKVEFLVSFYNNEISEKSEIFDDQFSVERPDGSNFTLKIRSTKLEDSAMYFCASSDKGLDYGYTFGSGTRLTVV.